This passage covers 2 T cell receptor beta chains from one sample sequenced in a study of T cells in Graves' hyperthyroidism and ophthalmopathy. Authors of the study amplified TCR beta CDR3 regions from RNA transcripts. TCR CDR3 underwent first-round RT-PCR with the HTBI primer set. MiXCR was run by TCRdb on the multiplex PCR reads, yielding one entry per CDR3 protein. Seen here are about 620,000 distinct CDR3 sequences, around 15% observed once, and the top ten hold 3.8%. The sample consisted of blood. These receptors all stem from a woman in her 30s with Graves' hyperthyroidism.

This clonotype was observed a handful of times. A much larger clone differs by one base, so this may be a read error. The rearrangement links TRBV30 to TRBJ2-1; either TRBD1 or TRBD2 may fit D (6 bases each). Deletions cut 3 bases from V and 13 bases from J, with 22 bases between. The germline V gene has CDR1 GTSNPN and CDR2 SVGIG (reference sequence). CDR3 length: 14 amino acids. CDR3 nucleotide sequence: TGTGCCTGGAGGCGAAGGGGGGACGACGAGACCCAGTTCTTC. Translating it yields CAWRRRGDDETQFF.

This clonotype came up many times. The CDR3 bases are TGTGCCAGCAGCCGAAGCGGGGTCAGCTCCTACGAGCAGTACTTC. Its protein product is CASSRSGVSSYEQYF. The gene calls are TRBV7-2 and TRBJ2-7; 7 bases align to TRBD2. The germline gives CDR1 SGHTA, CDR2 FQGNSA. V shed 5 bases and J 0 bases; nucleotides not matched to a gene: 7. The CDR3 runs 15 residues.